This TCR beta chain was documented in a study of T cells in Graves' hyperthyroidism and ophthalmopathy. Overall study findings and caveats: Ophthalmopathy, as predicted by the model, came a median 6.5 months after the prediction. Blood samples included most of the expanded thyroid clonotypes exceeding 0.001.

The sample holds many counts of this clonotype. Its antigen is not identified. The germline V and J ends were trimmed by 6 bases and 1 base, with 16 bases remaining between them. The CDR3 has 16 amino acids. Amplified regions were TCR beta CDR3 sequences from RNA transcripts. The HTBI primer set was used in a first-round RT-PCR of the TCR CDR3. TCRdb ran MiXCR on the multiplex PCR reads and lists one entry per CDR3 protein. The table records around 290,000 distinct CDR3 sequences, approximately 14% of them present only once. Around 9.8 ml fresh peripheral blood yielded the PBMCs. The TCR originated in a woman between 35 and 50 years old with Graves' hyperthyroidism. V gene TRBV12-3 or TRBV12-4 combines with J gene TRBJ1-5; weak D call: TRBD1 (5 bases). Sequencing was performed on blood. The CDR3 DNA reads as TGTGCCAGCAGCCCCTCCGGGGGGTTGAGCAATCAGCCCCAGCATTTT. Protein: CASSPSGGLSNQPQHF.